The next 8 T cell receptor beta chains were all read from a single sample in a study of blood T cell repertoires in COVID-19. The method was immunoSEQ multiplex PCR; TCRdb's version includes in-frame clones alone and lacks a portion of them. The table records about 170,000 clones, approximately 91% of them present only once. The sample comprised peripheral blood. The source is a man between 18 and 35 years old with COVID-19, enrolled during active disease.

The chain uses TRBV27 and TRBJ1-1; 8 nucleotides match TRBD1. Germline V gene lookup returns CDR1 MNHEY and CDR2 SMNVEV (reference sequence). The CDR3 has 12 amino acids. V lost 2 bases and J lost 11; bases outside the gene matches: 4. In DNA, the CDR3 is TGTGCCAGCAGTTTACCCAGGGGGCAGGCTTTCTTT. It codes for CASSLPRGQAFF.

The chain links TRBV15 to TRBJ2-7; TRBD1 aligns across 9 bases. V lost 6 bases to trimming and J lost 1 base; unmatched junction nucleotides: 1. Germline V lookup: CDR1 LNHNV, CDR2 YYDKDF (reference sequence). The CDR3 totals 13 residues. The CDR3 region is CATRQGASYEQYF. The CDR3 DNA reads TGTGCCACCAGACAGGGGGCATCCTACGAGCAGTACTTC.

This chain links TRBV28 with TRBJ1-2, with TRBD1 matching 8 bases. Trimming cost V 4 bases and J 4 bases; bases outside gene matches: 5. The CDR3 runs to 14 residues. Germline CDR1 and CDR2: MDHEN and SYDVKM. CDR3 nucleotide sequence: TGTGCCAGCAGTTCTCAGGGGGCCGGCTATGGCTACACCTTC. Encoded protein: CASSSQGAGYGYTF.

This CDR3 reads CASSSGNTIYF. CDR3 coding DNA: TGCGCCAGCAGCTCGGGAAACACCATATATTTT. The chain links TRBV5-1 to TRBJ1-3, with no clear D. The germline gives CDR1 SGHRS, CDR2 YFSETQ. The CDR3 spans 11 residues. The ends were cut back, 3 bases at V and 4 bases at J, with 2 bases in the middle.

This rearrangement joins TRBV5-6 to TRBJ2-1; 9 bases map to TRBD2. Germline V lookup: CDR1 SGHDT, CDR2 YYEEEE. This CDR3 has 18 residues. V lost 1 base, J lost 0 bases, and 8 bases stayed unmatched. CDR3 residues: CASSLPTSGKSSYNEQFF. In DNA, the CDR3 is TGTGCCAGCAGCTTGCCGACTAGCGGCAAAAGCTCCTACAATGAGCAGTTCTTC.

The chain is built from TRBV30 and TRBJ1-2; D perhaps matches TRBD1 (5 bases). The length of the CDR3 is 12 residues. The germline V gene has CDR1 GTSNPN and CDR2 SVGIG (reference sequence). V shed 2 bases and J shed 6 bases, with 10 bases lying between them. This chain's CDR3 is CAWSWQGHGYTF. CDR3 in DNA: TGTGCCTGGAGTTGGCAGGGCCATGGCTACACCTTC.

The chain links TRBV5-5 to TRBJ1-1; the D gene is possibly TRBD1 (6 bases). The CDR3 totals 15 residues. V lost 4 bases and J 12 bases, leaving 25 bases between the germline ends. Germline V gives CDR1 SGHKS, CDR2 YYEKEE (reference sequence). The CDR3 DNA reads TGTGCCAGCAGCCCCGCCCCGGACAGAGAAAGAAGTACTTTCTTT. Its protein is CASSPAPDRERSTFF.

The rearrangement links TRBV28 to TRBJ2-7, with D perhaps matching TRBD2 (6 bases). Trimming shortened V by 5 bases and J by 0 bases, and 26 bases separated the two germline ends. The CDR3 is 19 residues long. Looked up from germline, CDR1 is MDHEN and CDR2 is SYDVKM. CDR3 nucleotides: TGTGCCAGCAGTATTAGAGGGTGGGGGGTTCGGCTTAGCTCCTACGAGCAGTACTTC. It codes for CASSIRGWGVRLSSYEQYF.